This T cell receptor beta chain emerged from a study of shared clonotypes between healthy human individuals. Study-wide results and limits: Sample collection involved blood only; tissue repertoires are likely different. Shared across a few donors were around 5% of the naive CD4 clonotypes.

This table comes from immunoSEQ multiplex PCR, and its TCRdb copy is limited to in-frame clones, with some not included. The sample records some 2.1 million clones, approximately 95% being singletons. This clone was recorded a few times. Its target is unknown. The CDR3 is 16 residues long. The V and J ends lost 5 bases and 5 bases, in that order; junction bases with no gene match: 12. In germline, CDR1 is LNHDA, CDR2 SQIVND (reference sequence). The gene calls are TRBV19 and TRBJ2-5; 9 bases match TRBD2. This TCR was recovered from a man aged 18-30 years in good health. Specimen: naive CD4+ T cells sorted from blood. Described subset: CD45RA+ positively selected. The CDR3 spells CASSAEPGLATETQYF. CDR3 coding DNA: TGTGCCAGTAGTGCAGAGCCAGGACTAGCGACGGAGACCCAGTACTTC.